This T cell receptor (beta chain) was captured in a study of early T cells in non-severe SARS-CoV-2 infection. This clonotype occurred many times. This CDR3 is built from 16 residues. Trimming took 0 bases from V and 0 from J, leaving 9 bases between them. The V gene's germline CDR1 is SGHVS and CDR2 FNYEAQ. Individual cDNA molecules were tagged with unique molecular identifiers. TCRdb re-analysed the 5' RACE reads in MiXCR, keeping a single row per CDR3 protein. The data hold about 27,000 distinct CDR3 sequences, with roughly 5.9% observed a single time. The chain couples TRBV7-6 to TRBJ2-1, with TRBD2 as a possible D gene (6 bases). This clonotype originated in an adult who was a healthcare worker with PCR-confirmed SARS-CoV-2 infection or an uninfected control (not recorded which). Material: whole blood. The CDR3 DNA reads as TGTGCCAGCAGCTTAGCGCGGCGGGGCTCCTACAATGAGCAGTTCTTC. Protein: CASSLARRGSYNEQFF.